The clone carrying this T cell receptor (beta chain) has ten or more counts. Its antigen remains unknown. Preparing the TCRbeta library involved the use of unique molecular identifiers. Each CDR3 protein gets one entry after TCRdb re-called the PCR reads with MiXCR. The data hold over 200,000 distinct CDR3 sequences, with roughly a tenth observed a single time. The sample belongs to a study of T-cell reconstitution after alpha-beta-depleted transplantation in children. Notes on the study in general: T-cell counts and diversity at one year post-transplant came mainly from newly produced T cells. Several hundred expanded graft clones reportedly were the source of alpha-beta T cells about two months after transplant.

Germline V gives CDR1 DFQATT, CDR2 SNEGSKA (reference sequence). Trimming left V 3 bases short and J 2 bases short, with 8 bases between. The CDR3 is 12 amino acids. The sequence was obtained from a child less than two years old with acute myeloid leukemia, due to receive a stem cell transplant. The chain has TRBV20-1 and TRBJ2-7; D is ambiguous. This specimen was PBMCs, taken before TCRalphabeta/CD19-depleted stem cell transplant. CDR3 residues: CSASPTTYEQYF. CDR3 bases: TGCAGTGCTAGCCCCACTACCTACGAGCAGTACTTC.